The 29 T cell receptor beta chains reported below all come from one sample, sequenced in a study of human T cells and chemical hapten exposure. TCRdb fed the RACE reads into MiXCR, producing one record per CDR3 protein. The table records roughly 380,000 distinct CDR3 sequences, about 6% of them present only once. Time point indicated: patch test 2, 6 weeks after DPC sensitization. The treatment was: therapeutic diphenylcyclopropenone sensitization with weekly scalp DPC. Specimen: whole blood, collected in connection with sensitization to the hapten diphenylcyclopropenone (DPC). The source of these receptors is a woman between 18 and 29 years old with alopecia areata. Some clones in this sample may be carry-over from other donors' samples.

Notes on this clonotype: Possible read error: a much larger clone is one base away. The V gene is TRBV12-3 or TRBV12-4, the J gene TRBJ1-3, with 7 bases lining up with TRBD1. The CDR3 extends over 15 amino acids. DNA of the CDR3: TGTACCAGCAGAGGGGACAGCCTCTCTGGAAACACCATATATTTT. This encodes CTSRGDSLSGNTIYF.

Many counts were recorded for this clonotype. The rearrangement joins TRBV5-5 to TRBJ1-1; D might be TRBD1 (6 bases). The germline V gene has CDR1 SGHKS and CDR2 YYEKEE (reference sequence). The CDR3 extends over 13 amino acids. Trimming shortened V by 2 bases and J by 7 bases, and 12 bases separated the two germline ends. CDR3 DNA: TGTGCCAGCAGCTTAGGCAGGGGAATTGAAGCTTTCTTT. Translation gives CASSLGRGIEAFF.

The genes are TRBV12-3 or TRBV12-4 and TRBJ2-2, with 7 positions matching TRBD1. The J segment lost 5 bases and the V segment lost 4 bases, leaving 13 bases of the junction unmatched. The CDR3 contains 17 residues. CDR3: CASSYRPGGLKTGELFF. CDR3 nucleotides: TGTGCCAGCAGTTACAGGCCAGGGGGTTTGAAAACCGGGGAGCTGTTTTTT.

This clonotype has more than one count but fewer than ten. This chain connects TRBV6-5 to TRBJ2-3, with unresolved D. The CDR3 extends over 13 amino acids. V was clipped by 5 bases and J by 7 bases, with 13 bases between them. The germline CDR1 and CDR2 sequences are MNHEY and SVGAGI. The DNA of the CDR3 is TGTGCCAGCAGTCCCCGGGTCCAGTATACGCAGTATTTT. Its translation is CASSPRVQYTQYF.

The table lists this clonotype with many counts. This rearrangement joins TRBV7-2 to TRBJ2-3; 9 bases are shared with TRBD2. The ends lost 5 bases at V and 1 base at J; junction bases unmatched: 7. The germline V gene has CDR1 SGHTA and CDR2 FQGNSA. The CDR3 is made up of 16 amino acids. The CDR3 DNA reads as TGTGCCAGCAGCGGGAGCCTAGCGGGGCGCACAGATACGCAGTATTTT. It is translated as CASSGSLAGRTDTQYF.

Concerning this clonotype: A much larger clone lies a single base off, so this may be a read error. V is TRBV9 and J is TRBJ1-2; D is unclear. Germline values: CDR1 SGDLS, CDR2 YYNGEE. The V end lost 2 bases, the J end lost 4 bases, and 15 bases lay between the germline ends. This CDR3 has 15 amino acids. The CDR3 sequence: CASSVDWGSSYGYTF. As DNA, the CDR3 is TGTGCCAGCAGCGTCGACTGGGGATCATCCTATGGCTACACCTTC.

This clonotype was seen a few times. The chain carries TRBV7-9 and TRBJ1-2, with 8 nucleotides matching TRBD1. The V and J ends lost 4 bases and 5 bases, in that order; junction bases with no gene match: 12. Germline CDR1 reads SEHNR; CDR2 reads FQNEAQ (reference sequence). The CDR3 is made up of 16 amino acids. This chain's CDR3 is CASSWEDRENLYGYTF. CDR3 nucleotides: TGTGCCAGCAGCTGGGAGGACAGGGAGAATTTATATGGCTACACCTTC.

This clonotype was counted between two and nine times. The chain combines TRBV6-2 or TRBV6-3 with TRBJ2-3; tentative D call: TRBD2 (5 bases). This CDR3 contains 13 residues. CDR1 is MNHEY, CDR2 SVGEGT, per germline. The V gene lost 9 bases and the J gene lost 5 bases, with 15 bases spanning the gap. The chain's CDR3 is CASRLPLIDTQYF. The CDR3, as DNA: TGTGCCAGTCGACTACCCCTAATAGATACGCAGTATTTT.

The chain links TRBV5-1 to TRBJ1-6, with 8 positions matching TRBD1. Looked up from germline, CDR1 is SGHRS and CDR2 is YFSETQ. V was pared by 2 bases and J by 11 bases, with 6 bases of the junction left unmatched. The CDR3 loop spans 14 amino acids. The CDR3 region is CASSLGTGKAPLHF. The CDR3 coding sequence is TGCGCCAGCAGCTTAGGGACAGGCAAGGCACCCCTCCACTTT.

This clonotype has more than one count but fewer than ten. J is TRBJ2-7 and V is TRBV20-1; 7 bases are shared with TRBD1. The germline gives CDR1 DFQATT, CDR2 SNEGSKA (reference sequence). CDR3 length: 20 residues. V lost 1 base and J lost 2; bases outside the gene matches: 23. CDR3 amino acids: CSARVSFDRAGTEWAYEQYF. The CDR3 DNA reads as TGCAGTGCTAGAGTTTCCTTCGACAGGGCCGGTACGGAGTGGGCCTACGAGCAGTACTTC.

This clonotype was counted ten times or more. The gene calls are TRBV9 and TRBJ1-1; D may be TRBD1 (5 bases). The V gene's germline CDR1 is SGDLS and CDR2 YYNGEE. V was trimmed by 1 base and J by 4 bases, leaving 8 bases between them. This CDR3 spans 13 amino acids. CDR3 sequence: CASSVTGGTEAFF. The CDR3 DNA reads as TGTGCCAGCAGCGTAACCGGGGGCACTGAAGCTTTCTTT.

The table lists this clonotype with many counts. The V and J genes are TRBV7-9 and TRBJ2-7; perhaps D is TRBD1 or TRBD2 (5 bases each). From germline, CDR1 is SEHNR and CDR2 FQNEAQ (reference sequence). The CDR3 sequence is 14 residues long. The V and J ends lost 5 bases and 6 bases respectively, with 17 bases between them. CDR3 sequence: CASSPGAWGSEQYF. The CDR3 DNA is TGTGCCAGCAGCCCCGGGGCCTGGGGTTCCGAGCAGTACTTC.

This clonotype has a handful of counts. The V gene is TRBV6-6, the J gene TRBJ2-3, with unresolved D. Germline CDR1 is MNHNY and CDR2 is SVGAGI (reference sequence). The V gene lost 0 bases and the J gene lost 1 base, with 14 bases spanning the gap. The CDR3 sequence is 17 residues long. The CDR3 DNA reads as TGTGCCAGCAGTTACTCGAGATCTGCGTGGGGCACAGATACGCAGTATTTT. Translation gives CASSYSRSAWGTDTQYF.

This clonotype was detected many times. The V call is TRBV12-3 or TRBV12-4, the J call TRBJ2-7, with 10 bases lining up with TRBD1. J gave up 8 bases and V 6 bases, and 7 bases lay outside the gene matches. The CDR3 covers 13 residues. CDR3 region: CASRGGQGLQQYF. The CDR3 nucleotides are TGTGCCAGCAGAGGGGGACAGGGGCTCCAGCAGTACTTC.

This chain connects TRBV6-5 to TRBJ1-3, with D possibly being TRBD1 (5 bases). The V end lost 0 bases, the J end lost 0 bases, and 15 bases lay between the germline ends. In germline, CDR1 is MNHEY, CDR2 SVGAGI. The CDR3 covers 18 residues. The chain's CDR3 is CASSYSTLGHFSGNTIYF. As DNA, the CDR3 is TGTGCCAGCAGTTACTCGACCCTGGGGCACTTCTCTGGAAACACCATATATTTT.

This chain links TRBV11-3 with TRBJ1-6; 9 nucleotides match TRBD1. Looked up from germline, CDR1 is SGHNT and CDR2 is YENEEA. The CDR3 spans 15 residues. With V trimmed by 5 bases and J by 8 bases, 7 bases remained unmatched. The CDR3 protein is CASSNRDRADSPLHF. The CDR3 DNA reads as TGTGCCAGCAGCAACCGGGACAGGGCTGATTCACCCCTCCACTTT.

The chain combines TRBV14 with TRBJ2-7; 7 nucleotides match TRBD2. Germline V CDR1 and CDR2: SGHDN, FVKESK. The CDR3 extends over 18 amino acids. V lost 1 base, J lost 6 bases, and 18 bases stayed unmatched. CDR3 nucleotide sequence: TGTGCCAGCAGCCAAGTGGCGCCGTGGGGAGGGGCCTCGGTCGAGCAGTACTTC. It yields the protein CASSQVAPWGGASVEQYF.

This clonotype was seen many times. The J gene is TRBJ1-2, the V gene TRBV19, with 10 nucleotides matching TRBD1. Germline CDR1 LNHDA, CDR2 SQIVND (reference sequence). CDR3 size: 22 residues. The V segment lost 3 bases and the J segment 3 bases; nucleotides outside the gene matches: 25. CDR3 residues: CASSITQSGRPLTGGPHYGYTF. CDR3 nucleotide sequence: TGTGCCAGTAGTATCACGCAGTCTGGCCGGCCTTTGACAGGGGGCCCACACTATGGCTACACCTTC.

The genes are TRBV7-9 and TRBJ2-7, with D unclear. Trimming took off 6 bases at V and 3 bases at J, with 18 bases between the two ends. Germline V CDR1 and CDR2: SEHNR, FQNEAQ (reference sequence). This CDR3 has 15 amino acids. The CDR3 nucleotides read TGTGCCAGCAGTTCGTCGGAGCTGGGTCACTACGAGCAGTACTTC. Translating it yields CASSSSELGHYEQYF.

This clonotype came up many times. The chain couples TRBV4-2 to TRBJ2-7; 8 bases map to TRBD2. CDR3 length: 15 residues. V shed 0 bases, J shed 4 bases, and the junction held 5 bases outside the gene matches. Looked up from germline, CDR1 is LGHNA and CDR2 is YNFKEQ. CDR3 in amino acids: CASSQEAGGAYEQYF. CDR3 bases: TGTGCCAGCAGCCAAGAAGCCGGGGGGGCTTACGAGCAGTACTTC.

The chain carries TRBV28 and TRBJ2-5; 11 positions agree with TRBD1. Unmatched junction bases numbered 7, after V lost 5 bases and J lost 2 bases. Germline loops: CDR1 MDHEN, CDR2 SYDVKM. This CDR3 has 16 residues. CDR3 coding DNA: TGTGCCAGCAGTCCCCCCGGGACAGGGGGACAAGAGACCCAGTACTTC. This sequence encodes CASSPPGTGGQETQYF.

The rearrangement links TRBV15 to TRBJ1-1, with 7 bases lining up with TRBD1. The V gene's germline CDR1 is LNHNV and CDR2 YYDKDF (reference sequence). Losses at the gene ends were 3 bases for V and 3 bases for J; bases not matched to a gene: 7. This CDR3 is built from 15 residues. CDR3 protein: CATSSEQGFHTEAFF. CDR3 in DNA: TGTGCCACCAGCAGTGAACAGGGGTTTCACACTGAAGCTTTCTTT.

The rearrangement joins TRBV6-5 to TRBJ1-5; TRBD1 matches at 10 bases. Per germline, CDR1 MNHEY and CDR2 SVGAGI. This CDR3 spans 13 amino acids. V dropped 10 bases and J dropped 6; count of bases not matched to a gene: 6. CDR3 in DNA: TGTGCCACCGGACAGGGGGGAAGTCAGCCCCAGCATTTT. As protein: CATGQGGSQPQHF.

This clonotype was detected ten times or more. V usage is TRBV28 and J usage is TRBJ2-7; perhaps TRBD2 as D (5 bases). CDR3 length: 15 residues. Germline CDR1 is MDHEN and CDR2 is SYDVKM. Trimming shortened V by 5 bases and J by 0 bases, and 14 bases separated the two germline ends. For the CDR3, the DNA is TGTGCCAGCAGTCCCGGGATTTCGGGCTCCTACGAGCAGTACTTC. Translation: CASSPGISGSYEQYF.

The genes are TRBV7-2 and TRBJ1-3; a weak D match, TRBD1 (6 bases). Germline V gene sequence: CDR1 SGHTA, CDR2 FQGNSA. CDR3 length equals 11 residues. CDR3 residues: CASGVQGTIYF. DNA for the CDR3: TGTGCAAGCGGGGTACAGGGCACCATATATTTT. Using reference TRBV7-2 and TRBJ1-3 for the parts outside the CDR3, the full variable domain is GAGVSQSPSNKVTEKGKDVELRCDPISGHTALYWYRQSLGQGLEFLIYFQGNSAPDKSGLPSDRFSAERTGGSVSTLTIQRTQQEDSAVYLCASGVQGTIYFGEGSWLTVV.

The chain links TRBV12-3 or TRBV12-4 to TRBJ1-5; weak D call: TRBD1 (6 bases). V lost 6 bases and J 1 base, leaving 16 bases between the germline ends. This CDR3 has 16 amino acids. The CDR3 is CASRGQGKWSNQPQHF. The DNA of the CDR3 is TGTGCCAGCAGGGGGCAGGGGAAGTGGAGCAATCAGCCCCAGCATTTT.

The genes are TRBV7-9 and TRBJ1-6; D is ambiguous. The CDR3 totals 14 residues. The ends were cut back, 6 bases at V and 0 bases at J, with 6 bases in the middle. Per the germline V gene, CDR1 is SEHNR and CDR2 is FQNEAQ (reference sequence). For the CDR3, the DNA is TGTGCCAGCAGAGGACGCTCCTATAATTCACCCCTCCACTTT. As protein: CASRGRSYNSPLHF.

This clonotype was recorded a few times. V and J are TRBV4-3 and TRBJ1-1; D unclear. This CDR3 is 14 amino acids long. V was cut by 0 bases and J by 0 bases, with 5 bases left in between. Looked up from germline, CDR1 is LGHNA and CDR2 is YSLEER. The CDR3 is CASSQEGLNTEAFF. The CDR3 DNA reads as TGCGCCAGCAGCCAAGAGGGATTGAACACTGAAGCTTTCTTT.

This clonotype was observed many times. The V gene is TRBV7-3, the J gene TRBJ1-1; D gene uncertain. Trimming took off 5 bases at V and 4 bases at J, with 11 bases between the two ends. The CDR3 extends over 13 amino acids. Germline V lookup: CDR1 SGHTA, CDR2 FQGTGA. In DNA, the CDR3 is TGTGCCAGCAGCCGGAGGGATATCACTGAAGCTTTCTTT. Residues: CASSRRDITEAFF. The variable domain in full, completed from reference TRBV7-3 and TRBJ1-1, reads GAGVSQTPSNKVTEKGKYVELRCDPISGHTALYWYRQSLGQGPEFLIYFQGTGAADDSGLPNDRFFAVRPEGSVSTLKIQRTERGDSAVYLCASSRRDITEAFFGQGTRLTVV.